The clone carrying this T cell receptor beta chain was seen only a few times. The antigen remains undetermined. This entry belongs to a study of cytomegalovirus exposure and HLA in healthy donors. Study-wide background: From roughly 180 million T cells, an earlier analysis saw 120 million or so unique TCR beta sequences. Ancestry clustering placed 70% to 90% of a few hundred genotyped donors in the Caucasian-associated cluster. Whole-study findings and limits: Previous analysis showed most TCR beta V segments were productive about 87% or about 30% of the time. It was taken for granted in presence/absence analyses that sequencing depth across donors was roughly uniform.

Deletions cut 7 bases from V and 1 base from J, with 15 bases between. CDR1 is SQVTM and CDR2 is ANQGSEA in the germline V gene. CDR3 length: 14 amino acids. Researchers ran the PCR with 60 Vbeta and 13 Jbeta primers. TCRdb keeps only in-frame clones here, not all; method: immunoSEQ multiplex PCR. The profile shows tens of thousands of clones, 7.6% of them singletons. J is TRBJ2-3 and V is TRBV29-1, with D perhaps TRBD2 (6 bases). The origin of this receptor is a man between 50 and 59 years old in good health and CMV-seronegative. The sequenced sample consisted of PBMCs. The CDR3 reads CSAGLAFGTDTQYF. CDR3 DNA: TGCAGCGCGGGACTCGCTTTTGGCACAGATACGCAGTATTTT.